Sequencing of this T cell receptor beta chain was carried out in a study of blood T cell repertoires in COVID-19. Study context: Some COVID-19 samples were acute and others convalescent; all came from the United States, Italy and Spain.

Looked up from germline, CDR1 is SGHNT and CDR2 is YYREEE (reference sequence). The CDR3 totals 15 residues. V lost 3 bases and J lost 8; bases outside the gene matches: 8. Original handling: Nucleated cell counts were estimated from reference gene primer amplification. TCRdb's copy holds only in-frame clones and misses some; the assay was immunoSEQ multiplex PCR. That table is the source of V, J and clone size, and D and trimming were worked out from the DNA. The data hold around 260,000 clones, with approximately 86% observed a single time. Patients from Seattle were sampled longitudinally, starting during active infection.

This TCR was recovered from a woman aged 60 to 75 with COVID-19, enrolled during active disease. The sample taken for sequencing was peripheral blood. The chain recombines TRBV5-4 with TRBJ1-4; TRBD1 matches 9 bases. CDR3 sequence: CASSSPGQGREKLFF. CDR3 nucleotides: TGTGCCAGCAGCTCGCCGGGACAGGGACGGGAAAAACTGTTTTTT. The full variable domain, its missing parts supplied by reference TRBV5-4 and TRBJ1-4, is ETGVTQSPTHLIKTRGQQVTLRCSSQSGHNTVSWYQQALGQGPQFIFQYYREEENGRGNFPPRFSGLQFPNYSSELNVNALELDDSALYLCASSSPGQGREKLFFGSGTQLSVL.